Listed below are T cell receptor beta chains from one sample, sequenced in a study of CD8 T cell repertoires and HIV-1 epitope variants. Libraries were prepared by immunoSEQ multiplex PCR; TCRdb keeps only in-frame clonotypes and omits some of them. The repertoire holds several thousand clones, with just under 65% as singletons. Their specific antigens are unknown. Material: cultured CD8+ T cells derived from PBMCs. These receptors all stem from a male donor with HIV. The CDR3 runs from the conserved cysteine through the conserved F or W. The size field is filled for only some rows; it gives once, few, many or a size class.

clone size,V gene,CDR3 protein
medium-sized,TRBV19,CATSGSTTSDTEAFF
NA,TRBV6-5,CASSTGTDNSPLHF
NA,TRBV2,CASLSQPGLAGGRTGELFF
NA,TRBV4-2,CASSPGLATYNEQFF
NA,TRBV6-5,CASSLSQGISYNEQFF
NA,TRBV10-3,CAISVSGDRGYNEQFF
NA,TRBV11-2,CASSLGLGAEQYF
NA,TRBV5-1,CASSPGQGTNTEAFF
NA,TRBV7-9,CASSLIGLAGVETQYF
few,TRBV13,CASSFGTGVRSPLHF
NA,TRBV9,CASSAGAGWNEQFF
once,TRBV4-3,CASSQDKGQYYGYTF
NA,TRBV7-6,CASSSQDRQNTEAFF
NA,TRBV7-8,CASSLAGFRLAGASTDTQYF
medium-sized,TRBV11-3,CASSDSVGTEAFF
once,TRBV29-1,CSAEWGDEQFF
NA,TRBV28,CASSLRDRRNTEAFF
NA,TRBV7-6,CASSLSDLSSYNEQFF
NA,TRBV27,CASTRSGGNQPQHF
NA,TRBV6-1,CASRVQGGEKLFF
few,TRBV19,CASRGTGEHQPQHF
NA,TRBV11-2,CASSPLAGVSGELFF
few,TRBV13,CASSLGVSYEQYF
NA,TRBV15,CATSRDRLAGETQYF
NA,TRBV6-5,CASSYDGSYNSPLHF
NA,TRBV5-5,CASSPFSGNYNEQFF
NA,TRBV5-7,CASSPRGHSEKLFF
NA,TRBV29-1,CSVEDVFGGASYNEQFF
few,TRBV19,CASSTGPTAAEAFF
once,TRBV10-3,CAIRIGQENTEAFF
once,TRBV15,CATSRDTGESETQYF
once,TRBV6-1,CASSDYHPAGHNEQFF
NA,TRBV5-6,CASSLDSMYYEQYF
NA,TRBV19,CASSIWWDRFTDTQYF
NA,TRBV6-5,CASSYLSVGVEELFF
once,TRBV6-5,CASSYRTGSYEQYF
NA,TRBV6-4,CASTDGGIRAFF
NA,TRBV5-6,CASSLNQNTEAFF
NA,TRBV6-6,CASTPDRGGTEAFF
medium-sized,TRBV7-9,CASSLKSSGELFF
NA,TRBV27,CASRAANTNTEAFF